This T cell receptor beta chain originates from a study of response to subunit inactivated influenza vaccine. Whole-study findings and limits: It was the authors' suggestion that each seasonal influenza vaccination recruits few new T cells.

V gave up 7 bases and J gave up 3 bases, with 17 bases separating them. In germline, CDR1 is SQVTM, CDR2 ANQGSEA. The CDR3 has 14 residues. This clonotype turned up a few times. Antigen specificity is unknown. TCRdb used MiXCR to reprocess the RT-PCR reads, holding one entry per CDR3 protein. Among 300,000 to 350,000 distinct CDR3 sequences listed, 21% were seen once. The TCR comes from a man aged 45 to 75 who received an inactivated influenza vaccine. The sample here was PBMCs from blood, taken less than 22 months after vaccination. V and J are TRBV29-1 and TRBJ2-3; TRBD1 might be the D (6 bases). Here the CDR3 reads CSATSRTATDTQYF. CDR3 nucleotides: TGCAGCGCCACATCCCGGACAGCTACAGATACGCAGTATTTT.